This note documents a single TCR beta chain sequence. The count of this clone is one. Its antigen has not been determined. No qualities accompany the bases; no much larger clone lies one base away. The collaborating institutions used their own protocols to collect whole blood in K2EDTA tubes. For TCRbeta analysis, collaborators shipped samples in one of three forms: frozen whole blood, isolated PBMCs, or DNA extracted from either of those sample types. The CDR3 runs 13 amino acids, cysteine and phenylalanine included. Left in the record is the CDR3 DNA by itself, 39 bases read in frame from the first base. CDR1 and CDR2, looked up from the germline V gene (reference sequence), are MNHEY and SMNVEV. At the junction V is shortened by 8 bases and J by 8 bases, with 13 bases in between. This sample is drawn from a study of blood T cell repertoires in COVID-19 (dated by TCRdb to 2019 to 2021). As for the study more broadly: Samples from collaborators originated in the United States, Italy and Spain and spanned both the acute and convalescent phases of COVID-19. The material from the prospective study consisted of cDNA or gDNA derived from T cells, B-cell-depleted T cells, or PBMCs. Deeply sampled blood TCRbeta repertoires from subjects exposed to, actively infected with, or recovered from COVID-19 were included in the dataset. A freely available public database, intended as a resource for researchers studying the immune response to SARS-CoV-2, is where the repertoires were released. The samples were drawn from the first 160 participants of the ongoing ImmuneRACE study and from 950 to 1,500 subjects provided by 6 global collaborators. Sample metadata almost always included a de-identified subject ID, COVID-19 status, age in years and sex. HLA class I and class II types, where available, came from metadata supplied by the sample provider rather than from assay-based typing.

TCRbeta CDR3 regions were amplified from genomic DNA using the immunoSEQ Assay, a bias-controlled multiplex PCR. Under the source paper's analysis protocol: Within the assay, amplification of reference gene primers was used to estimate how many nucleated cells each sample contained. To quantify the absolute abundance of each unique TCRbeta CDR3 rearrangement, sequence reads were collapsed and filtered. For each sample, productive Simpson clonality was calculated by taking the square root of Simpson's diversity index across productive rearrangements. TCRdb carries this immuneACCESS record with in-frame sequences only. Its versions omit some clonotypes, under half of them owing to an unresolved V gene in the studies checked, with the rest unexplained. From that table come the V and J calls and clone size; the DNA was used to work out D and trimming. The sample profile shows approximately 160,000 clones; approximately 91% of them were found once. The ten largest clones capture 0.5% to 0.65% of the sample.

Overall study results and their limits: The amount of clinical and demographic metadata varied by source and participant and was provided uncurated.

The TCR comes from a man aged 50 to 60 with acute or convalescent COVID-19. The specimen was peripheral blood. Recombination linked TRBV27 to TRBJ2-6; D gene: possibly TRBD1, on 6 matching bases. CDR3 protein: CASVKQGSNVLTF. The nucleotide sequence reads as follows: TGTGCCAGCGTAAAACAGGGTTCCAACGTCCTGACTTTC.